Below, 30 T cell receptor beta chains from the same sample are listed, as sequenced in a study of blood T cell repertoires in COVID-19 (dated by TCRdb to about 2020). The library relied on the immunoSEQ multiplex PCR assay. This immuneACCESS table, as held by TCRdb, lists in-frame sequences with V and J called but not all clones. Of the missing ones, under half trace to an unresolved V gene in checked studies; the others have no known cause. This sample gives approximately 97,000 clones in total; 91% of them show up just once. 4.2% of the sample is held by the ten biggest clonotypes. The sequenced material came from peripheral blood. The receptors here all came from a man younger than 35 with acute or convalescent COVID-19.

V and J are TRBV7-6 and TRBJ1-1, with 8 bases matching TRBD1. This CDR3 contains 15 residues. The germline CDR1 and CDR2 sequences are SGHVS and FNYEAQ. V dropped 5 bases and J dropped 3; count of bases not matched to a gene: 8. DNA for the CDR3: TGTGCCAGCAGCCAATCGGACAGGGTGTACACTGAAGCTTTCTTT. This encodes CASSQSDRVYTEAFF. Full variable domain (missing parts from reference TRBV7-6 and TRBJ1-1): GAGVSQSPRYKVTKRGQDVALRCDPISGHVSLYWYRQALGQGPEFLTYFNYEAQQDKSGLPNDRFSAERPEGSISTLTIQRTEQRDSAMYRCASSQSDRVYTEAFFGQGTRLTVV.

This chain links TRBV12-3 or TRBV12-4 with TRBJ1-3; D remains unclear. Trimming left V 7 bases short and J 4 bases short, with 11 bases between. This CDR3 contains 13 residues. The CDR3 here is CASTDIEGNTIYF. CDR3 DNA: TGTGCCAGCACCGATATTGAGGGAAACACCATATATTTT.

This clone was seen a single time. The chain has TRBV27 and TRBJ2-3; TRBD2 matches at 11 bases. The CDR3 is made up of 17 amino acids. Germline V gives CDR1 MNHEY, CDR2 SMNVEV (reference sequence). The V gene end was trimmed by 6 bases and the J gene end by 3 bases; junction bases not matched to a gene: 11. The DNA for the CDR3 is TGTGCCAGCAGCCCCGTCGGTAGCGGGGGGGAAACAGATACGCAGTATTTT. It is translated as CASSPVGSGGETDTQYF.

The DNA of the CDR3 is TGTGCCAGCAGTTTAATGGGGGGAAAGACCCAGTACTTC. Translated, it gives CASSLMGGKTQYF. The rearrangement joins TRBV12-3 or TRBV12-4 to TRBJ2-5, with D possibly matching TRBD2 (6 bases). The CDR3 has 13 amino acids. V was clipped by 2 bases and J by 6 bases, with 10 bases between them.

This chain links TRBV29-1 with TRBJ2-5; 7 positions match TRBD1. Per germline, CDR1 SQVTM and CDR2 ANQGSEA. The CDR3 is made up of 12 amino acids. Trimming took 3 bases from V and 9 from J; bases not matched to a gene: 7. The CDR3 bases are TGCAGCGTTGACGCAACAGGGGAAGCCCAGTACTTC. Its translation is CSVDATGEAQYF.

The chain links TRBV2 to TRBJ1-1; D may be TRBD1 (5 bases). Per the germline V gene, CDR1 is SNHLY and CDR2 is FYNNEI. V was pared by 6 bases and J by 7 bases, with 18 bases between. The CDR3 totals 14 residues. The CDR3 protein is CASRGGAGIGEAFF. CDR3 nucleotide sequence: TGTGCCAGCAGGGGAGGTGCAGGGATCGGTGAAGCTTTCTTT.

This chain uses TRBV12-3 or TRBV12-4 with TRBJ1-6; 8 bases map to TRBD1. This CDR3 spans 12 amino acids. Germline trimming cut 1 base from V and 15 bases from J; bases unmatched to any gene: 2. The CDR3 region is CASSLGQGILHF. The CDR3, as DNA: TGTGCCAGCAGTTTAGGACAGGGGATCCTCCACTTT.

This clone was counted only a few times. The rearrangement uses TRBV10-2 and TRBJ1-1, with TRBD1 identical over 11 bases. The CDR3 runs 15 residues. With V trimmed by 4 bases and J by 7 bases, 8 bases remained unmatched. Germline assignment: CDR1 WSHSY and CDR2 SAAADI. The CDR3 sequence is CASSGGGQGAGEAFF. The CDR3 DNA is TGCGCCAGCAGTGGAGGCGGACAGGGGGCAGGTGAAGCTTTCTTT.

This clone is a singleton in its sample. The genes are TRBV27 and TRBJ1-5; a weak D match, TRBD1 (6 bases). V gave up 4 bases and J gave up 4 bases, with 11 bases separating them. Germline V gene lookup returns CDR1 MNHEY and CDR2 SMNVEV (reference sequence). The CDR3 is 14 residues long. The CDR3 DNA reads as TGTGCCAGCAGTTATCAGGGGTGGAATCAGCCCCAGCATTTT. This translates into CASSYQGWNQPQHF.

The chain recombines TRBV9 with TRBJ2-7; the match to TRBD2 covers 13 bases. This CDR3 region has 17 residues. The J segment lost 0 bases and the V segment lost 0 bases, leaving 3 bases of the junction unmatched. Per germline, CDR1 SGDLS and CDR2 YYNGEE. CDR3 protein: CASSVGLAGGSSYEQYF. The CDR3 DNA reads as TGTGCCAGCAGCGTAGGACTAGCGGGGGGATCCTCCTACGAGCAGTACTTC.

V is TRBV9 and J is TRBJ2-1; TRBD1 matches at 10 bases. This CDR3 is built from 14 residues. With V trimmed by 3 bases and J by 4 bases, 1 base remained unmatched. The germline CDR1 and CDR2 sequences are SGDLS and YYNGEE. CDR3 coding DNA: TGTGCCAGCAGCGGGGGACAGGGGTACAATGAGCAGTTCTTC. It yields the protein CASSGGQGYNEQFF.

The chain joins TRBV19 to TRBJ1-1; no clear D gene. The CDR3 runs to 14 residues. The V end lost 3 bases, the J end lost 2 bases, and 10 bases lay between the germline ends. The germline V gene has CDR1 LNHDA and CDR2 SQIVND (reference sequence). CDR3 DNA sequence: TGTGCCAGTAGTATTTTTCGGGAAAACACTGAAGCTTTCTTT. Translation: CASSIFRENTEAFF.

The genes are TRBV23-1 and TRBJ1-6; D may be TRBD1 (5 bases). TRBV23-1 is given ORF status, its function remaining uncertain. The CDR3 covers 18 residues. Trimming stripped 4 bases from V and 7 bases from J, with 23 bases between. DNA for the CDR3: TGCGCCAGCAGTCTCTCGGGGCGCCGGGGGGACGGGAATTCACCCCTCCACTTT. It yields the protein CASSLSGRRGDGNSPLHF.

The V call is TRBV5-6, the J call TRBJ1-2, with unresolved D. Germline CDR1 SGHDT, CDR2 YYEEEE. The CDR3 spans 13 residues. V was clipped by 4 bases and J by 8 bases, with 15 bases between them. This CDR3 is CASSRRNREGYTF. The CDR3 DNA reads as TGTGCCAGCAGCCGTCGGAATCGGGAGGGCTACACCTTC.

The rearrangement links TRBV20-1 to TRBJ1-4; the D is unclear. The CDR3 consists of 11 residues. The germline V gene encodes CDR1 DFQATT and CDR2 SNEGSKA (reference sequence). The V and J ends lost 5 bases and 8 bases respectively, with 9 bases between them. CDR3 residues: CSARTEEKLFF. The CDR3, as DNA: TGCAGTGCTCGAACAGAGGAAAAACTGTTTTTT.

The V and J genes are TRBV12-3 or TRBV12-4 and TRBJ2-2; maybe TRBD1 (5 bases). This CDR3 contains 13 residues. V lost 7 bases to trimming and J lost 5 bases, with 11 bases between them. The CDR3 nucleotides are TGTGCCAGCACCGACAGAGAGACCGGGGAGCTGTTTTTT. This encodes CASTDRETGELFF.

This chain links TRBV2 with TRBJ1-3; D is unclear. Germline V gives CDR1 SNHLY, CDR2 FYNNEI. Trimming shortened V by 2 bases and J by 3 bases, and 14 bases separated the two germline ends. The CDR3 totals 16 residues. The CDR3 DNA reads TGTGCCAGCAGTGAACTCGGGGTAACATTTGGAAACACCATATATTTT. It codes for CASSELGVTFGNTIYF. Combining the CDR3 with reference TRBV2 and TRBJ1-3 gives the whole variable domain EPEVTQTPSHQVTQMGQEVILRCVPISNHLYFYWYRQILGQKVEFLVSFYNNEISEKSEIFDDQFSVERPDGSNFTLKIRSTKLEDSAMYFCASSELGVTFGNTIYFGEGSWLTVV.

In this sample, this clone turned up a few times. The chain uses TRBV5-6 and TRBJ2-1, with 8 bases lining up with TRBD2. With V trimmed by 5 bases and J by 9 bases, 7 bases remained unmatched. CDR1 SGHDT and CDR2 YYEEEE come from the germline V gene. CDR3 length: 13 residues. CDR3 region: CASSLTSVGEQFF. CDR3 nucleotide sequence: TGTGCCAGCAGTCTGACTAGCGTGGGTGAGCAGTTCTTC. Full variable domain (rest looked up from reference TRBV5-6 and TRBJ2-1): DAGVTQSPTHLIKTRGQQVTLRCSPKSGHDTVSWYQQALGQGPQFIFQYYEEEERQRGNFPDRFSGHQFPNYSSELNVNALLLGDSALYLCASSLTSVGEQFFGPGTRLTVL.

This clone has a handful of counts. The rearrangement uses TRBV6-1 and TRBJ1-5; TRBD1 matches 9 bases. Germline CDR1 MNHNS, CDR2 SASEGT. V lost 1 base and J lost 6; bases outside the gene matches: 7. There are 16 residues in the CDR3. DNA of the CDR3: TGTGCCAGCAGTGAAGGTAGTGGACAGGGGAGTCAGCCCCAGCATTTT. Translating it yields CASSEGSGQGSQPQHF.

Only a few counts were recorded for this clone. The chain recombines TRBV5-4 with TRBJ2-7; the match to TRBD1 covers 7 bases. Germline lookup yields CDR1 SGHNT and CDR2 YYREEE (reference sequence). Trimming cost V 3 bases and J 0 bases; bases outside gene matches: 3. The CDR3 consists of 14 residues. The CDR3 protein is CASSSTGISYEQYF. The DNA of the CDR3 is TGTGCCAGCAGCTCGACAGGGATCTCCTACGAGCAGTACTTC.

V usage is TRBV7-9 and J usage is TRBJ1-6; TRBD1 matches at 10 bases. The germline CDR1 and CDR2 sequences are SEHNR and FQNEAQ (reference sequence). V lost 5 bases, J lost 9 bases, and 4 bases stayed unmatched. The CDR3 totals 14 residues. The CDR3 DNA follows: TGTGCCAGCAGCCCGGACAGGGGGATTTCACCCCTCCACTTT. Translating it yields CASSPDRGISPLHF.

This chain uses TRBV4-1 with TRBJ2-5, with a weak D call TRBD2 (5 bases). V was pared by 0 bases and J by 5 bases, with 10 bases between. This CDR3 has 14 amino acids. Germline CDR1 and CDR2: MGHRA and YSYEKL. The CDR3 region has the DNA TGCGCCAGCAGCCAAGAAGGAGGCCGCGAGACCCAGTACTTC. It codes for CASSQEGGRETQYF.

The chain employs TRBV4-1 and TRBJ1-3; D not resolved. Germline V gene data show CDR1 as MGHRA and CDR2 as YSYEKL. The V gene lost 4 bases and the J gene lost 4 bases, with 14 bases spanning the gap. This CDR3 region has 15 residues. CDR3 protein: CASSLLRGVGNTIYF. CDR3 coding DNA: TGCGCCAGCAGCCTCCTCCGGGGAGTCGGAAACACCATATATTTT.

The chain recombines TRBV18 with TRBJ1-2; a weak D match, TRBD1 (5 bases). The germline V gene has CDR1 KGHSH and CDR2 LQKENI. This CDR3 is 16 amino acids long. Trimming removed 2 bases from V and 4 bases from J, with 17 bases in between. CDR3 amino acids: CASSPVDSRLSYGYTF. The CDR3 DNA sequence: TGTGCCAGCTCACCAGTTGACAGTCGCCTAAGCTATGGCTACACCTTC.

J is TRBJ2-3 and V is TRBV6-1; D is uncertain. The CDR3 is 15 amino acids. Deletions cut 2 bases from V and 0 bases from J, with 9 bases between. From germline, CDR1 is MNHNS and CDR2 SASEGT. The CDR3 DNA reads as TGTGCCAGCAGTGAAACAACAGCCAGCACAGATACGCAGTATTTT. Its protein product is CASSETTASTDTQYF.

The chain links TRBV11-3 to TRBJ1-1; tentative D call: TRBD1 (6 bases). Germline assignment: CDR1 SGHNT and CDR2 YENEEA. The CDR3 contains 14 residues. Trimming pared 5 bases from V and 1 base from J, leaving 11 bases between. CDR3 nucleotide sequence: TGTGCCAGCAGCCCTCGAGGGGGGAACACTGAAGCTTTCTTT. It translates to CASSPRGGNTEAFF.

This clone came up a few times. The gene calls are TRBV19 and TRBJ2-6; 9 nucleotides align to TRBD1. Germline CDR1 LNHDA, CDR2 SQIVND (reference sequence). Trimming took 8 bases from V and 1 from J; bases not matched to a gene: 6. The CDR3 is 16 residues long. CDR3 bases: TGTGCCAGTGAGGGACAGGGCTTATCTGGGGCCAACGTCCTGACTTTC. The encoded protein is CASEGQGLSGANVLTF. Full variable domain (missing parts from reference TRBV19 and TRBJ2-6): DGGITQSPKYLFRKEGQNVTLSCEQNLNHDAMYWYRQDPGQGLRLIYYSQIVNDFQKGDIAEGYSVSREKKESFPLTVTSAQKNPTAFYLCASEGQGLSGANVLTFGAGSRLTVL.

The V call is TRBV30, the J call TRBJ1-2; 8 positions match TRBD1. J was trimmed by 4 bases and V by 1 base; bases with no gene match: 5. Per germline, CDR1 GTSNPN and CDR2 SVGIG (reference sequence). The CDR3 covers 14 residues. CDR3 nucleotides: TGTGCCTGGAGTGCTGGACAGGGAACCTATGGCTACACCTTC. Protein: CAWSAGQGTYGYTF.

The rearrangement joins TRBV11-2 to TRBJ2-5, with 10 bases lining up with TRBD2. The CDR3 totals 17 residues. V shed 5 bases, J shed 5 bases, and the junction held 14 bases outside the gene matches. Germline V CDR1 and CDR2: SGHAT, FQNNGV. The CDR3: CASSPRPILAGLETQYF. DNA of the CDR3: TGTGCCAGCAGCCCCCGCCCCATACTAGCGGGATTGGAGACCCAGTACTTC.

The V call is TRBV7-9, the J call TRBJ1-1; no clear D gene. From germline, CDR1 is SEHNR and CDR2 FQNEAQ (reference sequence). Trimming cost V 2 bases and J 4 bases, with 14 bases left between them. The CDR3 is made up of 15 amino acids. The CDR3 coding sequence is TGTGCCAGCAGCTTATCCGGGGTTCGGATCACTGAAGCTTTCTTT. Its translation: CASSLSGVRITEAFF.